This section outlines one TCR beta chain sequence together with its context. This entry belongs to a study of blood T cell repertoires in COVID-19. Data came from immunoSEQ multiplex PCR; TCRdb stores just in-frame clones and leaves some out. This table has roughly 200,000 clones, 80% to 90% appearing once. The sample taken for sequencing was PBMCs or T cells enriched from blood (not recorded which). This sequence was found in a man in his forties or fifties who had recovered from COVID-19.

The CDR3 region is CASSSGLAGGPDTQYF. Written as DNA, the CDR3 is TGTGCCAGCAGCTCCGGACTAGCGGGAGGGCCGGATACGCAGTATTTT. The rearrangement uses TRBV5-4 and TRBJ2-3; the match to TRBD2 covers 15 bases. The CDR3 contains 16 residues. The germline V gene encodes CDR1 SGHNT and CDR2 YYREEE (reference sequence). The J segment lost 6 bases and the V segment lost 3 bases, leaving 5 bases of the junction unmatched.